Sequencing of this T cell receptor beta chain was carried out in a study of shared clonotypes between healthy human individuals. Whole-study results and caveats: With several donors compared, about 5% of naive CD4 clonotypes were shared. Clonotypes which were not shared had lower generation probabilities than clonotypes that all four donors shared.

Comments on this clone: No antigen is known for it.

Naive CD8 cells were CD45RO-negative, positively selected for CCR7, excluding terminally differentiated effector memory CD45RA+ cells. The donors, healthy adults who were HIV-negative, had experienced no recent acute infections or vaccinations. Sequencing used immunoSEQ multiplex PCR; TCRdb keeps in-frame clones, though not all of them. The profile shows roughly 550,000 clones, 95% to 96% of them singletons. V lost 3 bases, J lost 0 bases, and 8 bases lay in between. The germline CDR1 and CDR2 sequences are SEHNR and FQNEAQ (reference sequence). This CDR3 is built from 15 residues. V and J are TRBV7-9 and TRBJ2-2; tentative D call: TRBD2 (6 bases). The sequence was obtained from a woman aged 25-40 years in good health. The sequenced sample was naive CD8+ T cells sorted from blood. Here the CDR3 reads CASSFAGSNTGELFF. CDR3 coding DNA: TGTGCCAGCAGCTTTGCGGGGTCGAACACCGGGGAGCTGTTTTTT.